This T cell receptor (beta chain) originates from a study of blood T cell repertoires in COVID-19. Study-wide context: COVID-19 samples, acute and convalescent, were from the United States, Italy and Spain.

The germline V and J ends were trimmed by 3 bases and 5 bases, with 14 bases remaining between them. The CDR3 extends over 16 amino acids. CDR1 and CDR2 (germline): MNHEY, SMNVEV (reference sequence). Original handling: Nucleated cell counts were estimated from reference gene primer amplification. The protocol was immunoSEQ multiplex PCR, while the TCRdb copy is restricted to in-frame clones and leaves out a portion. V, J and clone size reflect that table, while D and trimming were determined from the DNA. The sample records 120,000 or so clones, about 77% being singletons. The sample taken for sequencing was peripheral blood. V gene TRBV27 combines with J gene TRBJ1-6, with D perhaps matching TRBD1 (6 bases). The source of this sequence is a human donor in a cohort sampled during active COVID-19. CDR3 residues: CASSFYGQGNNSPLHF. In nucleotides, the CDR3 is TGTGCCAGCAGTTTTTACGGGCAGGGGAATAATTCACCCCTCCACTTT.